The 26 T cell receptor beta chains given below trace back to one sample, sequenced in a study of blood T cell repertoires in COVID-19. TCRdb keeps only in-frame clones here, not all; method: immunoSEQ multiplex PCR. The sample lists about 190,000 clones, roughly 84% occurring once. Sequencing was carried out using peripheral blood. The origin of the receptors is a middle-aged woman who had recovered from COVID-19.

The chain is built from TRBV4-1 and TRBJ1-1; 8 nucleotides align to TRBD1. Germline V gene data show CDR1 as MGHRA and CDR2 as YSYEKL. The CDR3 spans 13 residues. The ends lost 0 bases at V and 6 bases at J; junction bases unmatched: 0. CDR3 coding DNA: TGCGCCAGCAGCCAAGAACAGGGGGCTGAAGCTTTCTTT. This gives the protein CASSQEQGAEAFF.

V is TRBV7-9 and J is TRBJ2-1; 9 bases are shared with TRBD2. Germline loops: CDR1 SEHNR, CDR2 FQNEAQ (reference sequence). The CDR3 runs to 19 residues. V was clipped by 2 bases and J by 3 bases; unmatched bases: 14. The CDR3 DNA follows: TGTGCCAGCAGCTTACTAGGAGCCAGGACTAGCGCCAACTACAATGAGCAGTTCTTC. Protein product: CASSLLGARTSANYNEQFF.

In DNA form, the CDR3 reads TGTGCCAGCAGTGAGGGAGAGGGCCAGCCCCAGCATTTT. It yields the protein CASSEGEGQPQHF. The chain is built from TRBV2 and TRBJ1-5; D gene unclear. The CDR3 spans 13 residues. The V and J ends lost 3 bases and 7 bases respectively, with 10 bases between them. In germline, CDR1 is SNHLY, CDR2 FYNNEI.

The rearrangement joins TRBV18 to TRBJ2-1, with 9 bases identical to TRBD1. Germline loops: CDR1 KGHSH, CDR2 LQKENI. V lost 0 bases, J lost 4 bases, and 7 bases stayed unmatched. The CDR3 length is 17 residues. CDR3 nucleotides: TGTGCCAGCTCACCACCGTCTGGACAGGGGTTATACAATGAGCAGTTCTTC. Its protein is CASSPPSGQGLYNEQFF. The variable domain in full, completed from reference TRBV18 and TRBJ2-1, reads NAGVMQNPRHLVRRRGQEARLRCSPMKGHSHVYWYRQLPEEGLKFMVYLQKENIIDESGMPKERFSAEFPKEGPSILRIQQVVRGDSAAYFCASSPPSGQGLYNEQFFGPGTRLTVL.

J is TRBJ1-2 and V is TRBV7-9; D ambiguous. Germline V gives CDR1 SEHNR, CDR2 FQNEAQ (reference sequence). CDR3 length: 13 amino acids. Between the trimmed V and J ends, which lost 5 bases and 4 bases, there was a span of 11 bases. The CDR3 is CASSPTDFYGYTF. CDR3 DNA: TGTGCCAGCAGCCCGACGGACTTCTATGGCTACACCTTC.

V gene TRBV18 combines with J gene TRBJ1-6; TRBD1 aligns across 7 bases. This CDR3 contains 16 residues. Trimming cost V 0 bases and J 4 bases; bases outside gene matches: 3. In germline, CDR1 is KGHSH, CDR2 LQKENI. The CDR3 bases are TGTGCCAGCTCACCACCCAGGGGGGATTATAATTCACCCCTCCACTTT. It specifies CASSPPRGDYNSPLHF. The variable domain in full, completed from reference TRBV18 and TRBJ1-6, reads NAGVMQNPRHLVRRRGQEARLRCSPMKGHSHVYWYRQLPEEGLKFMVYLQKENIIDESGMPKERFSAEFPKEGPSILRIQQVVRGDSAAYFCASSPPRGDYNSPLHFGNGTRLTVT.

The chain links TRBV2 to TRBJ2-7; 7 bases are a match to TRBD1. CDR1 SNHLY and CDR2 FYNNEI come from the germline V gene. The J segment lost 6 bases and the V segment lost 7 bases, leaving 15 bases of the junction unmatched. The CDR3 spans 15 residues. The CDR3 reads CASTREGAYIGEQYF. The CDR3 coding sequence is TGTGCCAGCACTCGAGAGGGGGCCTATATTGGCGAGCAGTACTTC.

Only a few counts were recorded for this clone. V and J are TRBV5-1 and TRBJ1-1; D unresolved. Germline CDR1 reads SGHRS; CDR2 reads YFSETQ. The CDR3 covers 12 residues. V lost 2 bases and J 6 bases, leaving 8 bases between the germline ends. The CDR3 reads CASSFEGPEAFF. The CDR3 coding sequence is TGCGCCAGCAGCTTCGAGGGCCCTGAAGCTTTCTTT.

The rearrangement joins TRBV6-2 or TRBV6-3 to TRBJ2-7, with unresolved D. CDR1 is MNHEY, CDR2 SVGEGT, per germline. The CDR3 is made up of 14 amino acids. V lost 1 base to trimming and J lost 7 bases, with 14 bases between them. CDR3 protein: CASSYYPGPREQYF. The CDR3, as DNA: TGTGCCAGCAGTTACTACCCTGGCCCCAGAGAGCAGTACTTC.

V gene TRBV18 combines with J gene TRBJ2-7; weak D call: TRBD1 (5 bases). CDR1 KGHSH and CDR2 LQKENI come from the germline V gene. The CDR3 sequence is 12 residues long. V was shortened by 3 bases and J by 6 bases, with 9 bases between the two germline ends. CDR3 sequence reads: CASSPAQGEQYF. DNA for the CDR3: TGTGCCAGCTCACCTGCCCAGGGCGAGCAGTACTTC.

This rearrangement joins TRBV27 to TRBJ2-3, with unresolved D. CDR3 size: 13 residues. Trimming shortened V by 5 bases and J by 2 bases, and 8 bases separated the two germline ends. CDR1 and CDR2 from the germline V gene are MNHEY and SMNVEV (reference sequence). This CDR3 is CASSPFSTDTQYF. CDR3 nucleotides: TGTGCCAGCAGTCCCTTCTCCACAGATACGCAGTATTTT.

The chain's CDR3 is CASGSRRDSYEQYF. The CDR3 nucleotides are TGTGCCAGCGGTAGCCGGCGGGACTCCTACGAGCAGTACTTC. The chain recombines TRBV9 with TRBJ2-7, with D tentatively TRBD2 (6 bases). In germline, CDR1 is SGDLS, CDR2 YYNGEE. Trimming took 7 bases from V and 0 from J, leaving 14 bases between them. The CDR3 spans 14 residues.

This chain uses TRBV28 with TRBJ2-1; D is perhaps TRBD2 (5 bases). Germline values: CDR1 MDHEN, CDR2 SYDVKM. This CDR3 comprises 17 residues. Trimming stripped 3 bases from V and 2 bases from J, with 17 bases between. The CDR3 DNA follows: TGTGCCAGCAGTTTGCGGGTTAGGCTAGTCACCTACAATGAGCAGTTCTTC. Its protein product is CASSLRVRLVTYNEQFF.

A note on this clone: This same CDR3 is encoded by further DNA sequences in the sample. The chain joins TRBV4-2 to TRBJ2-3; 8 positions agree with TRBD2. Germline V lookup: CDR1 LGHNA, CDR2 YNFKEQ. The ends lost 1 base at V and 1 base at J; junction bases unmatched: 4. The CDR3 is made up of 16 amino acids. CDR3 sequence reads: CASSQAPLAGTDTQYF. The DNA for the CDR3 is TGTGCCAGCAGCCAAGCCCCACTAGCGGGCACAGATACGCAGTATTTT.

This clone has a single count. The chain is built from TRBV28 and TRBJ1-4; 7 positions agree with TRBD1. The CDR3 has 14 residues. Trimming cost V 6 bases and J 6 bases; bases outside gene matches: 7. The germline V gene encodes CDR1 MDHEN and CDR2 SYDVKM. Here the CDR3 reads CASRSQGGDEKLFF. The CDR3 nucleotides are TGTGCCAGCAGATCGCAGGGGGGAGATGAAAAACTGTTTTTT. Together with reference TRBV28 and TRBJ1-4, the CDR3 gives the full variable domain: DVKVTQSSRYLVKRTGEKVFLECVQDMDHENMFWYRQDPGLGLRLIYFSYDVKMKEKGDIPEGYSVSREKKERFSLILESASTNQTSMYLCASRSQGGDEKLFFGSGTQLSVL.

The chain combines TRBV27 with TRBJ2-7, with 9 bases that match TRBD1. Trimming removed 6 bases from V and 4 bases from J; junction bases left unmatched: 4. From germline, CDR1 is MNHEY and CDR2 SMNVEV (reference sequence). CDR3 length: 13 amino acids. The CDR3 loop reads CASSQGTGYEQYF. For the CDR3, the DNA is TGTGCCAGCAGCCAAGGGACAGGGTACGAGCAGTACTTC.

The CDR3 DNA is TGTGCCAGCAGCACCTACAGGGCAGACTCCTACGAGCAGTACTTC. Translating gives CASSTYRADSYEQYF. This sequence joins TRBV28 and TRBJ2-7; TRBD1 is a possible D gene (6 bases). V dropped 6 bases and J dropped 0 bases, with 15 bases sitting between them. CDR3 length equals 15 residues. Germline V CDR1 and CDR2: MDHEN, SYDVKM.

V usage is TRBV18 and J usage is TRBJ2-1; 9 bases agree with TRBD1. The CDR3 extends over 17 amino acids. The germline gives CDR1 KGHSH, CDR2 LQKENI. J was trimmed by 0 bases and V by 3 bases; bases with no gene match: 6. CDR3 coding DNA: TGTGCCAGCTCACCTCAACCGGGACAGGGCTCCTACAATGAGCAGTTCTTC. It is translated as CASSPQPGQGSYNEQFF. The whole variable domain, remainder taken from reference TRBV18 and TRBJ2-1, is NAGVMQNPRHLVRRRGQEARLRCSPMKGHSHVYWYRQLPEEGLKFMVYLQKENIIDESGMPKERFSAEFPKEGPSILRIQQVVRGDSAAYFCASSPQPGQGSYNEQFFGPGTRLTVL.

The chain has TRBV7-9 and TRBJ2-3, with 14 nucleotides matching TRBD2. CDR1 and CDR2 from the germline V gene are SEHNR and FQNEAQ (reference sequence). This CDR3 contains 18 residues. V trimming: 7 bases; J trimming: 0 bases; junction bases outside the gene matches: 9. This CDR3 reads CASNPGLAGDVSTDTQYF. The DNA of the CDR3 is TGTGCCAGCAACCCGGGACTAGCGGGAGACGTGAGCACAGATACGCAGTATTTT.

The chain couples TRBV7-9 to TRBJ2-3, with 10 positions matching TRBD2. The CDR3 runs 16 residues. The germline CDR1 and CDR2 sequences are SEHNR and FQNEAQ (reference sequence). V was clipped by 5 bases and J by 3 bases; unmatched bases: 8. The CDR3 loop reads CASSRHGTSDTDTQYF. The CDR3 nucleotides are TGTGCCAGCAGCCGCCACGGGACTAGCGATACAGATACGCAGTATTTT.

The chain employs TRBV10-1 and TRBJ2-3; 10 bases are a match to TRBD2. The CDR3 runs 17 residues. The V and J ends lost 0 bases and 1 base, in that order; junction bases with no gene match: 4. Germline lookup yields CDR1 WNHNN and CDR2 SYGVQD (reference sequence). The CDR3: CASSESGLAVGTDTQYF. CDR3 in DNA: TGCGCCAGCAGTGAGTCTGGACTAGCGGTGGGCACAGATACGCAGTATTTT.

The chain is built from TRBV28 and TRBJ1-1, with 8 bases fitting TRBD1. J was trimmed by 8 bases and V by 6 bases; bases with no gene match: 2. The CDR3 runs to 11 residues. Germline V lookup: CDR1 MDHEN, CDR2 SYDVKM. In DNA form, the CDR3 reads TGTGCCAGCAGGGACAGGGAGGAAGCTTTCTTT. It is translated as CASRDREEAFF.

The chain recombines TRBV28 with TRBJ2-1; possible D gene TRBD2, 7 bases. The germline V gene encodes CDR1 MDHEN and CDR2 SYDVKM. The germline V and J ends were trimmed by 2 bases and 6 bases, with 14 bases remaining between them. The CDR3 runs to 15 residues. The CDR3: CASSLGGASGNEQFF. The CDR3 nucleotides are TGTGCCAGCAGTTTAGGGGGGGCGTCTGGCAATGAGCAGTTCTTC.

The table lists this clone with a count of one. The chain recombines TRBV7-2 with TRBJ1-2, with 9 bases that match TRBD1. The V gene end was trimmed by 0 bases and the J gene end by 6 bases; junction bases not matched to a gene: 2. Germline V gives CDR1 SGHTA, CDR2 FQGNSA. The CDR3 has 14 amino acids. CDR3 in amino acids: CASSLAGQGHGYTF. The CDR3 DNA follows: TGTGCCAGCAGCTTAGCGGGACAGGGCCATGGCTACACCTTC.

The rearrangement uses TRBV6-5 and TRBJ2-1, with 14 bases matching TRBD2. CDR3 size: 15 residues. Germline V gene sequence: CDR1 MNHEY, CDR2 SVGAGI. After removal of 6 bases from V and 4 bases from J, the junction contained 2 bases not matched to a gene. The CDR3 DNA reads TGTGCCAGCAGCAGGACTAGCGGGGGGTACAATGAGCAGTTCTTC. This sequence encodes CASSRTSGGYNEQFF.

This clone was detected only a few times. The rearrangement uses TRBV28 and TRBJ1-5; tentative D call: TRBD1 (5 bases). Germline values: CDR1 MDHEN, CDR2 SYDVKM. The CDR3 loop spans 14 amino acids. V lost 7 bases to trimming and J lost 1 base, with 11 bases between them. CDR3 sequence (DNA): TGTGCCAGCATTATGGGGGGAAGCAATCAGCCCCAGCATTTT. It yields the protein CASIMGGSNQPQHF.